Here is one T cell receptor (beta chain) with its context. What it binds is not known. Germline CDR1 MRHNA, CDR2 SNTAGT. This CDR3 region has 14 residues. V lost 5 bases, J lost 7 bases, and 8 bases stayed unmatched. The data were produced by immunoSEQ multiplex PCR, yet TCRdb's version contains in-frame clones alone and is incomplete. The repertoire holds roughly 2 million clones, with approximately 94% as singletons. The data were obtained in a study of shared clonotypes between healthy human individuals. Study outcomes and limitations: In the sorted subsets, rarefaction showed sequencing was incomplete despite large depth.

Selected positively for CCR7 and CD45RO-negative, naive CD8 cells excluded terminally differentiated effector memory CD45RA+ cells. The chain links TRBV6-4 to TRBJ2-7; 10 nucleotides align to TRBD1. Specimen: naive CD8+ T cells sorted from blood. The source is a man aged 18-30 years in good health. The CDR3 DNA is TGTGCCAGCAGTAGGGACAGGGGAGAGCTGGAGCAGTACTTC. Protein: CASSRDRGELEQYF.